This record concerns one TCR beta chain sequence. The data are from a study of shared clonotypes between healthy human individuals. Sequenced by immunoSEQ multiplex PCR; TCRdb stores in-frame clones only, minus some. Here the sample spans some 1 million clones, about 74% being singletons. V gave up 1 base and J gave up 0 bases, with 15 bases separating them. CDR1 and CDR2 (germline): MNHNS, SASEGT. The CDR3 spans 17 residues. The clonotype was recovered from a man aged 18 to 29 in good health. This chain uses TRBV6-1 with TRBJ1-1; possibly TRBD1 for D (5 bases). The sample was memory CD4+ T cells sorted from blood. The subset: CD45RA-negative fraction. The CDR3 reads CASSEGQGFFLNTEAFF. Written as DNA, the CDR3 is TGTGCCAGCAGTGAAGGCCAGGGTTTTTTTTTGAACACTGAAGCTTTCTTT.